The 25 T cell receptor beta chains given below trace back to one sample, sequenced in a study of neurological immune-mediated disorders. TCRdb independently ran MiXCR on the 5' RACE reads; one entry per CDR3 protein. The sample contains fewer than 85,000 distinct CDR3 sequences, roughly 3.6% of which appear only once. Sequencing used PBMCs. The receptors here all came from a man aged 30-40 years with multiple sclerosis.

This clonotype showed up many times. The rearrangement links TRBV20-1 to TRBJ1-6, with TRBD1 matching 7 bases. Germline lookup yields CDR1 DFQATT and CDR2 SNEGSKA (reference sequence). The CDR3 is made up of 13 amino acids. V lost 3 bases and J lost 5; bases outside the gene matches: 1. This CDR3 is CSARTGHNSPLHF. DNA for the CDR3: TGCAGTGCTAGGACAGGGCATAATTCACCCCTCCACTTT.

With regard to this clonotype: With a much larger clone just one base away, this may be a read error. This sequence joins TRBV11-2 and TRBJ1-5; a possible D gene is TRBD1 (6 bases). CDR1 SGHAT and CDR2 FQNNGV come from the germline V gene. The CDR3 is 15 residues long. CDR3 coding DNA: TGTGCCAGCAGCTTAGCTGGGGGCGGAAATCAGCCCCAGAATTTT. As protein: CASSLAGGGNQPQNF.

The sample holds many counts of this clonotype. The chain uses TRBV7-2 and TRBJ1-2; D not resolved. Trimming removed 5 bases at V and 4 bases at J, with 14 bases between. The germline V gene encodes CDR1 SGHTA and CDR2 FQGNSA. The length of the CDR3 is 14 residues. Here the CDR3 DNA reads TGTGCCAGCAGCCCAGGCGGGGTCGTCTATGGCTACACCTTC. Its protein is CASSPGGVVYGYTF.

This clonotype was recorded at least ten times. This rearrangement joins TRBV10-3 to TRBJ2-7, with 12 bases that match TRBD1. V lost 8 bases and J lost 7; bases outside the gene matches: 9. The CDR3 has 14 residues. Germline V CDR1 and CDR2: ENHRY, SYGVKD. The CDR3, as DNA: TGTGCCATCTTGCCCGGGACAGGGGGCATTGAGCAGTACTTC. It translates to CAILPGTGGIEQYF.

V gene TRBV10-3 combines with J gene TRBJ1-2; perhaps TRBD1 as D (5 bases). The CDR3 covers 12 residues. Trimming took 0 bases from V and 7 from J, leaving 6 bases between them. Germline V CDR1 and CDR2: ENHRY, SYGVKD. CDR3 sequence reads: CAISESGVGYTF. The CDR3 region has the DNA TGTGCCATCAGTGAGTCGGGGGTTGGCTACACCTTC.

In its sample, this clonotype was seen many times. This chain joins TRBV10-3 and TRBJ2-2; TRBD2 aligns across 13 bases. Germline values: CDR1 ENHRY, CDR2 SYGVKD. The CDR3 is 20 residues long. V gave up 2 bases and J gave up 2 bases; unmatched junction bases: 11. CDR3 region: CAISEPGVGLAGSNTGELFF. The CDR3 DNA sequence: TGTGCCATCAGTGAGCCCGGTGTGGGACTAGCGGGATCTAACACCGGGGAGCTGTTTTTT.

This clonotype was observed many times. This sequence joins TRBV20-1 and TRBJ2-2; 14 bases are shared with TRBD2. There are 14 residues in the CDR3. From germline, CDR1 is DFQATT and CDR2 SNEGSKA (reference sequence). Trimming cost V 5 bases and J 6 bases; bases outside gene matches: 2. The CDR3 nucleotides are TGCAGTGCTGTGACTAGCGGGGGGGCCGGGGAGCTGTTTTTT. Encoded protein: CSAVTSGGAGELFF.

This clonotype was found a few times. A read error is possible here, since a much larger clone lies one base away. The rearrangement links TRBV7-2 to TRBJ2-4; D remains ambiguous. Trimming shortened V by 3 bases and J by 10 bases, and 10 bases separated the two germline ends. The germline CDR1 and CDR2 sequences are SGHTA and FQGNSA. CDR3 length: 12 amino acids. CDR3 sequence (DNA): TGTGCCAGCAGCTTTGGAAAGGAAATTCAGTACTTC. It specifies CASSFGKEIQYF.

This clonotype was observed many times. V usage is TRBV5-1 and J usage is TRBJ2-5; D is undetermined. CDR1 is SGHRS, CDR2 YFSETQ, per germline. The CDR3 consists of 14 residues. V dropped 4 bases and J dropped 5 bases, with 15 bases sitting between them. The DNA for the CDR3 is TGCGCCAGCAGCGGATTCCGCATAGGGGAGACCCAGTACTTC. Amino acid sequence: CASSGFRIGETQYF.

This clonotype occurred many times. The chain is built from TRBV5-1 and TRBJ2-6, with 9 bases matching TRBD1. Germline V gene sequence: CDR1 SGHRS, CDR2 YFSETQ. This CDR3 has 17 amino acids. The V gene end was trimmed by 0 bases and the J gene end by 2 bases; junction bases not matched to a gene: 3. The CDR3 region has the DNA TGCGCCAGCAGCTTGGGGACAGGGGCGGCTGGGGCCAACGTCCTGACTTTC. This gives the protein CASSLGTGAAGANVLTF.

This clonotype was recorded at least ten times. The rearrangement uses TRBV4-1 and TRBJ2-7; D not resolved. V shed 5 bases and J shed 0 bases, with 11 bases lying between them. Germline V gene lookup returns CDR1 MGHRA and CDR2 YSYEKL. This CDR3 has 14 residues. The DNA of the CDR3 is TGCGCCAGCAGCTCCGGGCCCCGCTCCTACGAGCAGTACTTC. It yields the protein CASSSGPRSYEQYF.

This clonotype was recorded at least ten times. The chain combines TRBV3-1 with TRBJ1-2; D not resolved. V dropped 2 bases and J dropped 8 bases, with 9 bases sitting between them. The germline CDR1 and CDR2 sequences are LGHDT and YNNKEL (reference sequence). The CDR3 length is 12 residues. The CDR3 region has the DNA TGTGCCAGCAGCCAACAGGTCTCAGGCTACACCTTC. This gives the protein CASSQQVSGYTF.

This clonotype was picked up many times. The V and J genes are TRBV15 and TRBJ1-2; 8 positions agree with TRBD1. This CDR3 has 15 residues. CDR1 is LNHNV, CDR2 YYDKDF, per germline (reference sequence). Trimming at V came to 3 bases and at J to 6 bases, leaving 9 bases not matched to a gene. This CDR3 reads CATSRINRGSDGYTF. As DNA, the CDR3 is TGTGCCACCAGCAGGATAAACAGGGGGAGTGATGGCTACACCTTC.

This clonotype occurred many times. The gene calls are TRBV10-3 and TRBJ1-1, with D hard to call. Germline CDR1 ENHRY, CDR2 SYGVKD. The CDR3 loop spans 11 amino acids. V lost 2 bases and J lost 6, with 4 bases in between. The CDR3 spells CAISERAEAFF. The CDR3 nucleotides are TGTGCCATCAGTGAGAGGGCTGAAGCTTTCTTT.

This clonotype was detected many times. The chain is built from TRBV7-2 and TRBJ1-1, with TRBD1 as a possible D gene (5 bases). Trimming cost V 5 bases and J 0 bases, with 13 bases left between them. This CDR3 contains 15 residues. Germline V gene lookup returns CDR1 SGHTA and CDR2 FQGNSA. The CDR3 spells CASSPDSRMNTEAFF. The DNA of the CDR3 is TGTGCCAGCAGCCCTGACAGCAGGATGAACACTGAAGCTTTCTTT.

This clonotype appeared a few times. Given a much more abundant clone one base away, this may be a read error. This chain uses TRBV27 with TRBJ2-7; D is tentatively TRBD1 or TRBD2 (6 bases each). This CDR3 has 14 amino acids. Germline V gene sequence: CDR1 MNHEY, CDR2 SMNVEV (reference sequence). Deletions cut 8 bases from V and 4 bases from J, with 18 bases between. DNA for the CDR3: TGTGCCAGCGGCCAAATGGGGGGCATTTACGAGCAGTACTTC. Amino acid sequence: CASGQMGGIYEQYF.

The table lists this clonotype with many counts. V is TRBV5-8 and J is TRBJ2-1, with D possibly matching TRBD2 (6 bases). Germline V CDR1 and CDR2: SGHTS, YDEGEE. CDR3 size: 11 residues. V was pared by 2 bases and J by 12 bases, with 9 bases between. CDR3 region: CASSFSEGQFF. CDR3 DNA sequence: TGTGCCAGCAGCTTCTCGGAGGGGCAGTTCTTC.

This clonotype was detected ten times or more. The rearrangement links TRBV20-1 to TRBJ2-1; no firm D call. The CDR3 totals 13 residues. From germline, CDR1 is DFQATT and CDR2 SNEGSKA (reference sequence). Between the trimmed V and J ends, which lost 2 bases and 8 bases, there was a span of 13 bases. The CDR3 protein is CSARFSHRHEQFF. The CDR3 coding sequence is TGCAGTGCTAGATTCTCCCATAGGCATGAGCAGTTCTTC.

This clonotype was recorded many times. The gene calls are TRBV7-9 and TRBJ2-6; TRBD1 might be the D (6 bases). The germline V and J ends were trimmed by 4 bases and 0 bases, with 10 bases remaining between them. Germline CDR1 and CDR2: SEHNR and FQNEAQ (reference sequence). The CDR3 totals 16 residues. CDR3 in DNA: TGTGCCAGCAGCTCCTGGACAGTCTCTGGGGCCAACGTCCTGACTTTC. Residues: CASSSWTVSGANVLTF. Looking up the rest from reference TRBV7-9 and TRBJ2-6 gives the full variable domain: DTGVSQNPRHKITKRGQNVTFRCDPISEHNRLYWYRQTLGQGPEFLTYFQNEAQLEKSRLLSDRFSAERPKGSFSTLEIQRTEQGDSAMYLCASSSWTVSGANVLTFGAGSRLTVL.

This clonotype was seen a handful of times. CDR3 bases: TGTGCCAGCAGCTCTCCCCGCCGACTAGCGGGGAGTTACAATGAGCAGTTCTTC. Translated, it gives CASSSPRRLAGSYNEQFF. This sequence joins TRBV9 and TRBJ2-1; 11 bases align to TRBD2. Per germline, CDR1 SGDLS and CDR2 YYNGEE. V was clipped by 4 bases and J by 4 bases; unmatched bases: 13. The CDR3 loop spans 18 amino acids.

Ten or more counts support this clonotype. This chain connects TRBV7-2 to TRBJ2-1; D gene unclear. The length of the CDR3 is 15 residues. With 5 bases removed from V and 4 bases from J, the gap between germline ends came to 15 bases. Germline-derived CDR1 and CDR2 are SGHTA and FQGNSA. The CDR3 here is CASSPHGFGYNEQFF. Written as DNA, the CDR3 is TGTGCCAGCAGCCCCCATGGCTTTGGATACAATGAGCAGTTCTTC. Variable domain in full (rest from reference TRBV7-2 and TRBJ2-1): GAGVSQSPSNKVTEKGKDVELRCDPISGHTALYWYRQSLGQGLEFLIYFQGNSAPDKSGLPSDRFSAERTGGSVSTLTIQRTQQEDSAVYLCASSPHGFGYNEQFFGPGTRLTVL.

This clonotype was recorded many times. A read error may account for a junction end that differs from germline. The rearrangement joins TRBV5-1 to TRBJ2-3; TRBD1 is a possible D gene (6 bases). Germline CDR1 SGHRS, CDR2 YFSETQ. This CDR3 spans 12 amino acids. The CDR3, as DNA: TGTGCCAGCACCGGGACAACAGATACGCAGTATTTT. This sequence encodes CASTGTTDTQYF.

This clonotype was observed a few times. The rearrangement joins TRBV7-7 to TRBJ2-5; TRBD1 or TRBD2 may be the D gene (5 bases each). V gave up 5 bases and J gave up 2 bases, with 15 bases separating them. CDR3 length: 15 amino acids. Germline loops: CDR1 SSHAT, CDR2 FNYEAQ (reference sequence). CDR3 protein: CASSQSGTLQETQYF. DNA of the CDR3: TGTGCCAGCAGCCAGTCCGGGACCCTACAAGAGACCCAGTACTTC.

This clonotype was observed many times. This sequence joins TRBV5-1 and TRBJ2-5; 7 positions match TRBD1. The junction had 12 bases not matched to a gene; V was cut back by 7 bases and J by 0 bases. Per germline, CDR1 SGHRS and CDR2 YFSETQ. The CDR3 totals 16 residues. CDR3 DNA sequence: TGCGCCAGCGCCGCCGGTGTACAGGGGTACCAAGAGACCCAGTACTTC. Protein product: CASAAGVQGYQETQYF.

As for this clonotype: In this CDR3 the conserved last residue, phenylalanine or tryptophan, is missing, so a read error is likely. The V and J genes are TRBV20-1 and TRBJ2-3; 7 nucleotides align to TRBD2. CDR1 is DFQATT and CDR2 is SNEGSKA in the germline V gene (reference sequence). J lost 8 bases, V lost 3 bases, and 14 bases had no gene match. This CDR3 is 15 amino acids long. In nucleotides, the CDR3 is TGCAGTGCTAGTGAGGGTAGCGGGTGGCAGAGTACGCAGTATATT. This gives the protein CSASEGSGWQSTQYI.